The 25 T cell receptor beta chains below all came from one sample that was sequenced in a study of T cell changes during pregnancy in multiple sclerosis. Here immunoSEQ multiplex PCR was the method, and the copy in TCRdb shows in-frame clones only, minus some. The repertoire holds approximately 60,000 clones, with roughly 91% as singletons. The sequencing used peripheral blood, collected in the second trimester of pregnancy. These receptors came from a female donor with multiple sclerosis, enrolled in a pregnancy study.

Only one count was recorded for this clone. This chain connects TRBV5-1 to TRBJ2-5; D might be TRBD2 (6 bases). Between the trimmed V and J ends, which lost 4 bases and 4 bases, there was a span of 8 bases. Germline V CDR1 and CDR2: SGHRS, YFSETQ. The CDR3 covers 12 residues. The CDR3 region is CASSPGVETQYF. DNA for the CDR3: TGCGCCAGCAGCCCGGGGGTAGAGACCCAGTACTTC.

The chain links TRBV4-1 to TRBJ2-7; 7 nucleotides agree with TRBD1. CDR3 length: 15 amino acids. Trimming cost V 1 base and J 4 bases; bases outside gene matches: 7. Germline CDR1 is MGHRA and CDR2 is YSYEKL. CDR3 sequence (DNA): TGCGCCAGCAGCCAAGGAGGTGGGGACAGTTACGAGCAGTACTTC. Residues: CASSQGGGDSYEQYF.

This chain connects TRBV10-2 to TRBJ1-1; D is possibly TRBD1 (5 bases). There are 17 residues in the CDR3. The germline V gene has CDR1 WSHSY and CDR2 SAAADI. V lost 2 bases to trimming and J lost 3 bases, with 19 bases between them. The CDR3 is CASSEIIARGGYTEAFF. The CDR3 coding sequence is TGCGCCAGCAGTGAGATTATCGCTCGTGGGGGGTACACTGAAGCTTTCTTT.

This chain links TRBV5-1 with TRBJ2-7, with D possibly TRBD2 on 5 matching bases. This CDR3 is 13 amino acids long. Germline CDR1 SGHRS, CDR2 YFSETQ. Trimming removed 0 bases at V and 7 bases at J, with 11 bases between. CDR3 protein: CASSLDKPGEQYF. DNA for the CDR3: TGCGCCAGCAGCTTGGACAAACCGGGGGAGCAGTACTTC.

The count of this clone is one. The J gene is TRBJ2-7, the V gene TRBV5-5; 9 bases line up with TRBD1. In germline, CDR1 is SGHKS, CDR2 YYEKEE (reference sequence). The CDR3 runs to 15 residues. J was trimmed by 0 bases and V by 4 bases; bases with no gene match: 5. This CDR3 reads CASSPGTGSSYEQYF. The CDR3 nucleotides are TGTGCCAGCAGCCCCGGGACAGGGAGCTCCTACGAGCAGTACTTC. Together with reference TRBV5-5 and TRBJ2-7, the CDR3 gives the full variable domain: DAGVTQSPTHLIKTRGQQVTLRCSPISGHKSVSWYQQVLGQGPQFIFQYYEKEERGRGNFPDRFSARQFPNYSSELNVNALLLGDSALYLCASSPGTGSSYEQYFGPGTRLTVT.

J is TRBJ2-5 and V is TRBV9; 8 nucleotides agree with TRBD2. Trimming removed 3 bases from V and 5 bases from J; junction bases left unmatched: 3. Looked up from germline, CDR1 is SGDLS and CDR2 is YYNGEE. CDR3 length equals 13 residues. CDR3 amino acids: CASSARLAETQYF. The DNA for the CDR3 is TGTGCCAGCAGCGCACGACTAGCGGAGACCCAGTACTTC.

The chain joins TRBV18 to TRBJ1-5; D is ambiguous. CDR3 size: 15 residues. V shed 3 bases and J shed 0 bases, with 9 bases lying between them. CDR1 KGHSH and CDR2 LQKENI come from the germline V gene. The CDR3 here is CASSPIGDSNQPQHF. The CDR3 DNA is TGTGCCAGCTCACCGATCGGAGATAGCAATCAGCCCCAGCATTTT.

This clone was counted a single time. The gene calls are TRBV6-5 and TRBJ1-6; D call uncertain. CDR1 is MNHEY and CDR2 is SVGAGI in the germline V gene. CDR3 length equals 16 residues. Trimming took off 6 bases at V and 4 bases at J, with 16 bases between the two ends. The CDR3 DNA reads as TGTGCCAGCAGGTACGCGGCGAGCTATTATAATTCACCCCTCCACTTT. Protein sequence: CASRYAASYYNSPLHF.

This chain links TRBV16 with TRBJ2-7; no clear D. Germline V gene sequence: CDR1 KGHSY, CDR2 FQNENV. This CDR3 has 15 residues. The V end lost 4 bases, the J end lost 4 bases, and 17 bases lay between the germline ends. The DNA for the CDR3 is TGTGCCAGCAGCCCCTCATACGAATTACTATACGAGCAGTACTTC. Protein sequence: CASSPSYELLYEQYF.

The genes are TRBV6-5 and TRBJ2-2; D gene unclear. Germline V gene lookup returns CDR1 MNHEY and CDR2 SVGAGI. Trimming cost V 5 bases and J 9 bases, with 10 bases left between them. The CDR3 length is 12 residues. Here the CDR3 reads CASSPDEWELFF. As DNA, the CDR3 is TGTGCCAGCAGTCCCGATGAGTGGGAGCTGTTTTTT.

This clone was picked up a small number of times. V and J are TRBV4-1 and TRBJ1-3; the match to TRBD1 covers 7 bases. CDR1 is MGHRA, CDR2 YSYEKL, per germline. The CDR3 has 18 residues. J was trimmed by 4 bases and V by 1 base; bases with no gene match: 13. The CDR3 coding sequence is TGCGCCAGCAGCCAAGGCCCCCAGACAGGGCGGATAGGAAACACCATATATTTT. This translates into CASSQGPQTGRIGNTIYF.

The chain links TRBV10-3 to TRBJ1-2; D may be TRBD1 (5 bases). Germline loops: CDR1 ENHRY, CDR2 SYGVKD. V was shortened by 2 bases and J by 4 bases, with 14 bases between the two germline ends. This CDR3 is built from 15 residues. CDR3 sequence: CAISEKRQGPYGYTF. The CDR3 DNA follows: TGTGCCATCAGTGAGAAGAGGCAGGGTCCCTATGGCTACACCTTC.

The chain carries TRBV5-1 and TRBJ1-6; 7 bases map to TRBD1. Germline CDR1 SGHRS, CDR2 YFSETQ. The CDR3 is made up of 15 amino acids. V lost 2 bases to trimming and J lost 6 bases; unmatched junction nucleotides: 5. CDR3 region: CASSFSQGVNSPLHF. The CDR3, as DNA: TGCGCCAGCAGCTTTAGCCAGGGGGTTAATTCACCCCTCCACTTT.

The genes are TRBV18 and TRBJ1-1, with TRBD1 as a possible D gene (6 bases). The CDR3 has 14 amino acids. Germline V gene sequence: CDR1 KGHSH, CDR2 LQKENI. Trimming pared 2 bases from V and 1 base from J, leaving 8 bases between. As DNA, the CDR3 is TGTGCCAGCTCACCAAGGGGGGGGAACACTGAAGCTTTCTTT. This encodes CASSPRGGNTEAFF.

The chain combines TRBV7-6 with TRBJ2-6, with TRBD1 matching 9 bases. Germline V lookup: CDR1 SGHVS, CDR2 FNYEAQ. With V trimmed by 0 bases and J by 0 bases, 3 bases remained unmatched. This CDR3 comprises 18 residues. CDR3 sequence: CASSLAGQGASGANVLTF. DNA for the CDR3: TGTGCCAGCAGCTTAGCGGGACAGGGCGCCTCTGGGGCCAACGTCCTGACTTTC.

This chain connects TRBV6-1 to TRBJ2-7; D not resolved. CDR3 length equals 15 residues. Germline assignment: CDR1 MNHNS and CDR2 SASEGT. The V end lost 3 bases, the J end lost 0 bases, and 12 bases lay between the germline ends. DNA for the CDR3: TGTGCCAGCAGTGACGGTCCGCTGAGCTCCTACGAGCAGTACTTC. Encoded protein: CASSDGPLSSYEQYF.

The chain combines TRBV27 with TRBJ2-7, with a possible D match to TRBD2 (7 bases). The CDR3 is made up of 14 amino acids. Trimming cost V 2 bases and J 0 bases, with 8 bases left between them. Germline CDR1 and CDR2: MNHEY and SMNVEV (reference sequence). The CDR3 nucleotides are TGTGCCAGCAGTTTAGCGGGGGCCTCCTACGAGCAGTACTTC. Residues: CASSLAGASYEQYF.

This chain uses TRBV11-1 with TRBJ2-1, with D possibly TRBD2 on 5 matching bases. Looked up from germline, CDR1 is SGHAT and CDR2 is FQDESV (reference sequence). The CDR3 has 14 amino acids. V lost 3 bases and J 5 bases, leaving 11 bases between the germline ends. CDR3: CASSFGIPHNEQFF. In DNA form, the CDR3 reads TGTGCCAGCAGCTTCGGGATACCCCACAATGAGCAGTTCTTC. The full variable domain, its missing parts supplied by reference TRBV11-1 and TRBJ2-1, is EAEVAQSPRYKITEKSQAVAFWCDPISGHATLYWYRQILGQGPELLVQFQDESVVDDSQLPKDRFSAERLKGVDSTLKIQPAELGDSAMYLCASSFGIPHNEQFFGPGTRLTVL.

The V call is TRBV7-2, the J call TRBJ2-7; TRBD2 matches 7 bases. Germline V CDR1 and CDR2: SGHTA, FQGNSA. The trim removed 3 bases at V and 4 bases at J, leaving 6 bases unmatched. The CDR3 spans 14 residues. CDR3 sequence (DNA): TGTGCCAGCAGCTTTAAGCGGGGAAAATACGAGCAGTACTTC. Encoded protein: CASSFKRGKYEQYF.

This clone came up once. The V gene is TRBV5-8, the J gene TRBJ2-7; 8 bases are a match to TRBD1. CDR1 is SGHTS, CDR2 YDEGEE, per germline. V dropped 4 bases and J dropped 0; count of bases not matched to a gene: 6. This CDR3 comprises 15 residues. The CDR3 loop is CASSPGTGSSYEQYF. The DNA for the CDR3 is TGTGCCAGCAGCCCCGGGACAGGCAGCTCCTACGAGCAGTACTTC.

This chain joins TRBV30 and TRBJ2-2; D not resolved. Trimming removed 5 bases from V and 3 bases from J, with 10 bases in between. This CDR3 contains 13 residues. Germline assignment: CDR1 GTSNPN and CDR2 SVGIG (reference sequence). In DNA, the CDR3 is TGTGCCTGGCGAGCCTTTTACACCGGGGAGCTGTTTTTT. Residues: CAWRAFYTGELFF.

This clone appeared once. This chain connects TRBV6-6 to TRBJ2-3; D unresolved. CDR3 length equals 14 residues. Trimming took off 0 bases at V and 5 bases at J, with 9 bases between the two ends. CDR1 is MNHNY, CDR2 SVGAGI, per germline (reference sequence). The CDR3, as DNA: TGTGCCAGCAGTTACTCGCCGGGTGTAGATACGCAGTATTTT. This translates into CASSYSPGVDTQYF.

The chain couples TRBV5-4 to TRBJ2-7; 9 nucleotides match TRBD1. Unmatched junction bases numbered 5, after V lost 5 bases and J lost 5 bases. This CDR3 comprises 13 residues. Germline CDR1 is SGHNT and CDR2 is YYREEE (reference sequence). The CDR3 DNA is TGTGCCAGCAGTTTCACAGGGGGCCACGAGCAGTACTTC. Translated, it gives CASSFTGGHEQYF.

The chain combines TRBV5-1 with TRBJ2-3, with 7 bases lining up with TRBD1. CDR1 and CDR2 (germline): SGHRS, YFSETQ. V gave up 4 bases and J gave up 5 bases; unmatched junction bases: 7. The CDR3 consists of 14 residues. CDR3 bases: TGCGCCAGCAGCCCGGGACAGCCAGGAGATACGCAGTATTTT. Protein: CASSPGQPGDTQYF.

V and J are TRBV7-8 and TRBJ1-1; D is unresolved. Trimming removed 5 bases at V and 4 bases at J, with 17 bases between. CDR1 and CDR2 (germline): SGHVS, FQNEAQ. The CDR3 spans 15 residues. The CDR3 region is CASSILFRAGTEAFF. Written as DNA, the CDR3 is TGTGCCAGCAGCATCCTTTTCCGTGCGGGCACTGAAGCTTTCTTT. Supplemented by reference TRBV7-8 and TRBJ1-1, the full variable domain reads GAGVSQSPRYKVAKRGQDVALRCDPISGHVSLFWYQQALGQGPEFLTYFQNEAQLDKSGLPSDRFFAERPEGSVSTLKIQRTQQEDSAVYLCASSILFRAGTEAFFGQGTRLTVV.